These 13 T cell receptor beta chains came from one sample sequenced in a study of a mutant IDH1 vaccine in newly diagnosed glioma. The table came from immunoSEQ multiplex PCR; TCRdb's copy has only in-frame clones and leaves some out. This table has 35,000 to 55,000 clones, approximately 80% appearing once. Which antigens these TCRs recognize remains unknown. The time point: week 35, safety follow-up. Doses consisted of 300 ug of mutant IDH1 20-mer peptide each, paired with topical imiquimod. The material was PBMCs, obtained from a glioma patient whose treatment included an IDH1 peptide vaccine. All receptors come from a woman aged 40-49 years with glioma. Some clones in this sample may be carry-over from other donors' samples.

The chain combines TRBV5-1 with TRBJ1-2, with 8 bases that match TRBD1. This CDR3 has 16 residues. Germline V CDR1 and CDR2: SGHRS, YFSETQ. V was pared by 0 bases and J by 4 bases, with 8 bases of the junction left unmatched. CDR3 in DNA: TGCGCCAGCAGCTTGGGGGGGTCTCAGGGGGCCTATGGCTACACCTTC. As protein: CASSLGGSQGAYGYTF.

V is TRBV27 and J is TRBJ2-4; 10 bases are a match to TRBD1. Trimming took 5 bases from V and 12 from J; bases not matched to a gene: 10. Germline V gene data show CDR1 as MNHEY and CDR2 as SMNVEV (reference sequence). CDR3 length equals 14 residues. The CDR3 region has the DNA TGTGCCAGCAGTCCACTGGACAGGGGGGGGTCTCAGTACTTC. Translating gives CASSPLDRGGSQYF.

The chain is built from TRBV7-9 and TRBJ2-7; 11 bases align to TRBD2. V was clipped by 2 bases and J by 5 bases; unmatched bases: 2. There are 14 residues in the CDR3. CDR1 is SEHNR and CDR2 is FQNEAQ in the germline V gene (reference sequence). The CDR3 sequence: CASSLSGLADEQYF. CDR3 DNA sequence: TGTGCCAGCAGCTTATCGGGACTAGCGGACGAGCAGTACTTC.

The chain is built from TRBV4-2 and TRBJ1-1, with D possibly matching TRBD1 (5 bases). V was clipped by 1 base and J by 12 bases, with 18 bases between them. The CDR3 sequence is 14 residues long. CDR1 is LGHNA and CDR2 is YNFKEQ in the germline V gene. CDR3 nucleotides: TGTGCCAGCAGCCAAGCGGGGACCCCCATGAGAACTTTCTTT. It translates to CASSQAGTPMRTFF.

In this sample, this clone turned up once. V gene TRBV2 combines with J gene TRBJ1-5; D possibly corresponds to TRBD1 (5 bases). CDR1 is SNHLY and CDR2 is FYNNEI in the germline V gene. The CDR3 runs to 13 residues. The V end lost 9 bases, the J end lost 2 bases, and 11 bases lay between the germline ends. The CDR3 nucleotides are TGTGCCAGTCTGGTAGGGGGCAATCAGCCCCAGCATTTT. Translation: CASLVGGNQPQHF. Combining the CDR3 with reference TRBV2 and TRBJ1-5 gives the whole variable domain EPEVTQTPSHQVTQMGQEVILRCVPISNHLYFYWYRQILGQKVEFLVSFYNNEISEKSEIFDDQFSVERPDGSNFTLKIRSTKLEDSAMYFCASLVGGNQPQHFGDGTRLSIL.

The rearrangement uses TRBV6-5 and TRBJ2-7; D uncertain. The CDR3 runs 13 residues. Per the germline V gene, CDR1 is MNHEY and CDR2 is SVGAGI. Trimming stripped 6 bases from V and 2 bases from J, with 11 bases between. The CDR3 region is CASRSSAAYEQYF. For the CDR3, the DNA is TGTGCCAGCAGGTCTTCGGCAGCCTACGAGCAGTACTTC.

The rearrangement uses TRBV2 and TRBJ2-1; 8 bases are shared with TRBD2. Germline lookup yields CDR1 SNHLY and CDR2 FYNNEI. With V trimmed by 2 bases and J by 3 bases, 6 bases remained unmatched. The CDR3 extends over 16 amino acids. The CDR3 loop reads CASSELGTRSYNEQFF. CDR3 nucleotides: TGTGCCAGCAGTGAACTTGGGACTAGAAGCTACAATGAGCAGTTCTTC.

The chain has TRBV10-3 and TRBJ2-6, with D possibly TRBD1 on 5 matching bases. CDR3 length equals 21 residues. Germline assignment: CDR1 ENHRY and CDR2 SYGVKD. V was cut by 0 bases and J by 0 bases, with 21 bases left in between. CDR3 bases: TGTGCCATCAGTGAGTCGATCGCCGCGAGATCTCAGGGCTCTGGGGCCAACGTCCTGACTTTC. It specifies CAISESIAARSQGSGANVLTF.

The J gene is TRBJ2-7, the V gene TRBV19; 8 nucleotides agree with TRBD1. This CDR3 is built from 14 residues. With 3 bases clipped from V and 3 bases from J, the junction kept 4 bases outside the gene matches. CDR1 is LNHDA, CDR2 SQIVND, per germline (reference sequence). In nucleotides, the CDR3 is TGTGCCAGTAGTATTCCAGGACAGGGCTACGAGCAGTACTTC. It encodes CASSIPGQGYEQYF.

The chain combines TRBV4-2 with TRBJ1-2; D is ambiguous. Germline values: CDR1 LGHNA, CDR2 YNFKEQ. The CDR3 loop spans 13 amino acids. V was cut by 0 bases and J by 2 bases, with 4 bases left in between. CDR3 in DNA: TGTGCCAGCAGCCAAGATCAAAACTATGGCTACACCTTC. This encodes CASSQDQNYGYTF.

The chain uses TRBV11-3 and TRBJ2-3, with a tentative D call TRBD2 (6 bases). CDR1 SGHNT and CDR2 YENEEA come from the germline V gene. The CDR3 has 15 residues. V lost 8 bases to trimming and J lost 8 bases, with 23 bases between them. The DNA for the CDR3 is TGTGCCAGCTCCCAAACGGGACTCAGCATGGGTACGCAGTATTTT. It encodes CASSQTGLSMGTQYF.

The chain recombines TRBV13 with TRBJ1-1; 7 positions match TRBD1. Germline CDR1 and CDR2: PRHDT and FYEKMQ (reference sequence). The CDR3 is 15 residues long. V was clipped by 10 bases and J by 3 bases; unmatched bases: 14. CDR3 in DNA: TGTGCCACCTCGACAGGGAGTCAAGGATACACTGAAGCTTTCTTT. It yields the protein CATSTGSQGYTEAFF.

The chain joins TRBV7-2 to TRBJ2-7; TRBD2 matches at 8 bases. The CDR3 runs 14 residues. The junction had 12 bases not matched to a gene; V was cut back by 7 bases and J by 7 bases. Germline V gene lookup returns CDR1 SGHTA and CDR2 FQGNSA. CDR3 in amino acids: CASTISGALREQYF. The CDR3 nucleotides read TGTGCCAGCACCATTAGCGGGGCACTACGAGAGCAGTACTTC.